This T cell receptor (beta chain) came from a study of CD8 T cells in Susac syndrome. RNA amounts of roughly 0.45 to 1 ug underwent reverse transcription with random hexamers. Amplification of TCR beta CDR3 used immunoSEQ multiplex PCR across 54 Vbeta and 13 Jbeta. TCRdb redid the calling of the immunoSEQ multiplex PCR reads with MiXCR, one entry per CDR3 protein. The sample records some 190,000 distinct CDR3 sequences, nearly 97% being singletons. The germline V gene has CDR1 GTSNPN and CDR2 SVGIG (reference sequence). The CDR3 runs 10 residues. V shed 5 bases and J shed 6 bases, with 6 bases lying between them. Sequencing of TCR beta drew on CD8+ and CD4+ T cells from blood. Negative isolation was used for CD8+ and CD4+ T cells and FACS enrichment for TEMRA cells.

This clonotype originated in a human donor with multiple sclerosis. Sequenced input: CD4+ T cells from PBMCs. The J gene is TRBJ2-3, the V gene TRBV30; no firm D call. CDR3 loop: CAWGWDTQYF. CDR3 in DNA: TGTGCCTGGGGGTGGGATACGCAGTATTTT.